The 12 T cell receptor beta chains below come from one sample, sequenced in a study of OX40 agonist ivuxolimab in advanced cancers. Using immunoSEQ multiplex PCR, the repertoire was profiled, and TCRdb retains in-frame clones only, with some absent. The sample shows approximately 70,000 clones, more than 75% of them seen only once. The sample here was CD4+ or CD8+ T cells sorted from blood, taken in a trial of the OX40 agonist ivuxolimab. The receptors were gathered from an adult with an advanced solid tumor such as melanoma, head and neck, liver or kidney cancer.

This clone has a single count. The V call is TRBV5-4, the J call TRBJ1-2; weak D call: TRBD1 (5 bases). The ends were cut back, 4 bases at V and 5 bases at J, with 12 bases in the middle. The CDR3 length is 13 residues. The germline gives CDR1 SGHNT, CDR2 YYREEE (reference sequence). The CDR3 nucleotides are TGTGCCAGCAGCCTGCCGGGGACTTATGGCTACACCTTC. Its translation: CASSLPGTYGYTF.

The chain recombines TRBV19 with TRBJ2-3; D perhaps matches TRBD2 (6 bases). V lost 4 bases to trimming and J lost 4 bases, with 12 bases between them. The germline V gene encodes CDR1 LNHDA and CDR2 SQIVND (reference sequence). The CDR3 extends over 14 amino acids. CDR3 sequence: CASSTARGSDTQYF. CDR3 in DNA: TGTGCCAGTAGTACGGCGCGGGGTTCAGATACGCAGTATTTT.

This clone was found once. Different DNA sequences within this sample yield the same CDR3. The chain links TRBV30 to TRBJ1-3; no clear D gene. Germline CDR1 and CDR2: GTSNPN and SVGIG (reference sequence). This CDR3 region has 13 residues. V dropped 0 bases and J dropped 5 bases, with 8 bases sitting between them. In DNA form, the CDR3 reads TGTGCCTGGAGTGTAAATGGCAGAAACACCATATATTTT. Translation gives CAWSVNGRNTIYF.

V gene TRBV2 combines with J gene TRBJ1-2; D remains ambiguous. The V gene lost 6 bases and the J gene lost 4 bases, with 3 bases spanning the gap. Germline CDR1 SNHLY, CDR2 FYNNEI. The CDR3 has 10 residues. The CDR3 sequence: CASRTYGYTF. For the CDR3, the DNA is TGTGCCAGCAGAACCTATGGCTACACCTTC.

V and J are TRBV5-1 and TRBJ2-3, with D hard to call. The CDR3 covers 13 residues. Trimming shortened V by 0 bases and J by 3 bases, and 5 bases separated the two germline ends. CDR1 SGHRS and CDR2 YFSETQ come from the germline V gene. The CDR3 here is CASSLDVTDTQYF. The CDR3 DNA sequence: TGCGCCAGCAGCTTGGATGTTACAGATACGCAGTATTTT. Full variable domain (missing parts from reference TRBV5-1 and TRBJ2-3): KAGVTQTPRYLIKTRGQQVTLSCSPISGHRSVSWYQQTPGQGLQFLFEYFSETQRNKGNFPGRFSGRQFSNSRSEMNVSTLELGDSALYLCASSLDVTDTQYFGPGTRLTVL.

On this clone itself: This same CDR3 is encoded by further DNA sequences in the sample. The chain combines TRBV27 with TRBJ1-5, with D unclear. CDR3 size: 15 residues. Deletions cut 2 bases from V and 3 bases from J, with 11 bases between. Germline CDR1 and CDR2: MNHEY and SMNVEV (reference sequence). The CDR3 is CASSLQPPNNQPQHF. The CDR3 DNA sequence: TGTGCCAGCAGTTTACAACCCCCCAACAATCAGCCCCAGCATTTT.

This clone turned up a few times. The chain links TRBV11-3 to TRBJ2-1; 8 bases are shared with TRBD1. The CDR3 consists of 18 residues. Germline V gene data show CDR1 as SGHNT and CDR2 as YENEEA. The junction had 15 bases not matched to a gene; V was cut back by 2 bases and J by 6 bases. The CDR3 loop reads CASSLMARGRGWANEQFF. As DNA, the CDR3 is TGTGCCAGCAGCTTAATGGCCAGGGGGCGCGGATGGGCCAATGAGCAGTTCTTC.

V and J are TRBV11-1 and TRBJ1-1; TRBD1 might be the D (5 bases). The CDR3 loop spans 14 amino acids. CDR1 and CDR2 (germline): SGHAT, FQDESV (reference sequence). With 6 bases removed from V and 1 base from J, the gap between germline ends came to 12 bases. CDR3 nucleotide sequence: TGTGCCAGCAGAGCGGGGACGGGGAACACTGAAGCTTTCTTT. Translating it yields CASRAGTGNTEAFF.

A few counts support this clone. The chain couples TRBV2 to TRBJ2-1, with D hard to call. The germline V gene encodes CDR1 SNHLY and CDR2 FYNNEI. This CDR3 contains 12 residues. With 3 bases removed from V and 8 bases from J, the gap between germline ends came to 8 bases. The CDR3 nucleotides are TGTGCCAGCAGTGATCAAGTTCATGAGCAGTTCTTC. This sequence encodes CASSDQVHEQFF.

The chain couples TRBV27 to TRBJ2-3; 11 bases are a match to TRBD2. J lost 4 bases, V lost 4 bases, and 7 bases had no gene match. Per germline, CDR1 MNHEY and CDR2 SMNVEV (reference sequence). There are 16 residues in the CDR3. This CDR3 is CASSSLSGRAPDTQYF. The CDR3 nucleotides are TGTGCCAGCAGTTCCCTTAGCGGGAGGGCCCCAGATACGCAGTATTTT.

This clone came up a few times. The CDR3 spells CASIWGGNAFF. In DNA form, the CDR3 reads TGTGCCAGCATTTGGGGGGGGAATGCTTTCTTT. J is TRBJ1-1 and V is TRBV2, with D possibly being TRBD1 (5 bases). This CDR3 is 11 amino acids long. V was shortened by 7 bases and J by 11 bases, with 14 bases between the two germline ends. Germline V gene data show CDR1 as SNHLY and CDR2 as FYNNEI.

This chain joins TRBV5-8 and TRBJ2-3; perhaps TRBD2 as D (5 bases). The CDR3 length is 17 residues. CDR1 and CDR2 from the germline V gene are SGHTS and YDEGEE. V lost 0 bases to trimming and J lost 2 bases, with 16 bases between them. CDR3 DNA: TGTGCCAGCAGCTTGGGCCGCGCCGGAGGCACCACAGATACGCAGTATTTT. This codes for CASSLGRAGGTTDTQYF.